Sequencing of this T cell receptor (beta chain) was carried out in a study of T cell responses to AZD1222 COVID-19 vaccine. The CDR3 totals 15 residues. J gave up 6 bases and V 0 bases, and 3 bases lay outside the gene matches. Germline CDR1 and CDR2: MGHRA and YSYEKL. The table came from immunoSEQ multiplex PCR; TCRdb's copy has only in-frame clones and leaves some out. The sample consists of some 83,000 clones, around 91% of them appearing once. The sequencing here drew on peripheral blood, taken 28 days after the second AZD1222 dose. The chain has TRBV4-1 and TRBJ2-1; TRBD2 agrees at 9 bases. The receptor was isolated from an adult who received the AZD1222 COVID-19 vaccine. Here the CDR3 reads CASSQDSGGLNEQFF. In DNA form, the CDR3 reads TGCGCCAGCAGCCAAGATAGCGGGGGACTCAATGAGCAGTTCTTC.